This T cell receptor (beta chain) was captured by sequencing in a study of cytomegalovirus exposure and HLA in healthy donors. In the PCR, 60 Vbeta and 13 Jbeta primers were used. Only in-frame clones appear in the TCRdb table, and some are missing; sequencing was by immunoSEQ multiplex PCR. The data show 140,000 to 150,000 clones, with 70% to 80% seen just once and around an eighth held by the top ten. The V end lost 4 bases, the J end lost 6 bases, and 10 bases lay between the germline ends. This CDR3 spans 12 amino acids. Germline loops: CDR1 SEHNR, CDR2 FQNEAQ (reference sequence). The sample holds a few counts of this clone.

The V gene is TRBV7-9, the J gene TRBJ2-7; unclear D gene. Specimen: PBMCs. The sequence came from a man in his forties or fifties in good health and CMV-seropositive. CDR3 region: CASSSYLGEQYF. In DNA, the CDR3 is TGTGCCAGCAGCTCCTACCTCGGCGAGCAGTACTTC.